The rows below give T cell receptor beta chains drawn from one sample of a study of T-cell memory formation after mild COVID-19. TCRdb reprocessed the 5' RACE reads via MiXCR and lists one record per CDR3 protein. The sample carries 300,000 to 350,000 distinct CDR3 sequences, more than 13% recorded once. The sample comprised PBMCs or a T cell subset sorted from them (not recorded which). These receptors were taken from a man aged 18 to 35 who had mild COVID-19 (a few samples of this study predate the infection). Cell type and time point are not known. The CDR3 runs from the conserved cysteine through the conserved F or W. D genes are given only for firm matches. A clone size is listed for some rows: how often the clone was seen (once, few, many), or a class if it is expanded.

>15|TRBJ2-3|TRBV6-5|-|-
CASSYSQYPPDTQYF
TGTGCCAGCAGTTACTCCCAGTACCCCCCAGATACGCAGTATTTT
>14|TRBJ1-5|TRBV7-9|-|-
CASSLAHLGQPQHF
TGTGCCAGCAGCTTAGCCCATCTTGGGCAGCCCCAGCATTTT
>19|TRBJ2-6|TRBV9|-|-
CASSQPPGLYFSGANVLTF
TGTGCCAGCAGCCAGCCCCCGGGACTTTACTTCTCTGGGGCCAACGTCCTGACTTTC
>13|TRBJ2-5|TRBV7-2|TRBD2|few
CASSFWTSEPQYF
TGTGCCAGCAGCTTCTGGACTAGCGAGCCCCAGTACTTC
>15|TRBJ1-4|TRBV11-2|-|few
CASSLIGHSPEKLFF
TGTGCCAGCAGCTTGATTGGACATTCCCCCGAAAAACTGTTTTTT
>16|TRBJ2-2|TRBV4-1|TRBD2|-
CASSLTSGSGRGELFF
TGCGCCAGCAGCCTCACTAGCGGGTCCGGCCGCGGGGAGCTGTTTTTT
>15|TRBJ2-3|TRBV15|-|-
CATSRVTGIADTQYF
TGTGCCACCAGCAGAGTTACAGGGATCGCAGATACGCAGTATTTT
>13|TRBJ2-1|TRBV2|-|-
CASRGAGRNEQFF
TGTGCCAGCAGGGGGGCCGGGAGGAATGAGCAGTTCTTC
>16|TRBJ2-2|TRBV11-2|TRBD2|-
CASSGIAGGPTGELFF
TGTGCCAGCAGCGGAATAGCGGGGGGCCCCACCGGGGAGCTGTTTTTT
>11|TRBJ2-4|TRBV5-4|-|many
CASSFRGIQYF
TGTGCCAGCAGCTTTAGGGGCATTCAGTACTTC
>15|TRBJ2-2|TRBV29-1|TRBD1|-
CSVDKGQGIDGELFF
TGCAGCGTTGACAAAGGACAGGGGATTGACGGGGAGCTGTTTTTT
>12|TRBJ1-4|TRBV5-1|-|-
CASSLGYEKLFF
TGCGCCAGCAGCTTGGGCTATGAAAAACTGTTTTTT
>12|TRBJ2-7|TRBV27|-|few
CASSLLGNEQYF
TGTGCCAGCAGTTTATTGGGGAACGAGCAGTACTTC
>14|TRBJ1-5|TRBV27|-|few
CASSLRPGNQPQHF
TGTGCCAGCAGTTTAAGGCCCGGCAATCAGCCCCAGCATTTT
>14|TRBJ2-2|TRBV9|-|-
CASSVTGFSGELFF
TGTGCCAGCAGCGTTACAGGGTTCTCCGGGGAGCTGTTTTTT
>15|TRBJ1-6|TRBV5-1|TRBD1|-
CASSPSGTGPSPLHF
TGCGCCAGCAGCCCCTCCGGGACAGGACCTTCACCCCTCCACTTT
>16|TRBJ2-2|TRBV27|TRBD1|-
CASSELGTGEYWELFF
TGTGCCAGCAGCGAACTCGGGACAGGGGAATACTGGGAGCTGTTTTTT
>14|TRBJ1-2|TRBV20-1|-|few
CSASATGTGYGYTF
TGCAGTGCTAGCGCCACAGGGACGGGCTATGGCTACACCTTC
>14|TRBJ1-1|TRBV28|-|many
CASSLLQGGTEAFF
TGTGCCAGCAGTTTATTACAGGGAGGGACTGAAGCTTTCTTT
>12|TRBJ1-5|TRBV2|-|-
CASSEGGQPQHF
TGTGCCAGCAGTGAAGGGGGACAGCCCCAGCATTTT
>14|TRBJ2-5|TRBV12-3/TRBV12-4|-|few
CASSWGRGGKTQYF
TGTGCCAGCAGTTGGGGGAGGGGGGGAAAGACCCAGTACTTC
>14|TRBJ2-4|TRBV5-5|-|many
CASSLGVAKNIQYF
TGTGCCAGCAGCTTGGGTGTAGCCAAAAACATTCAGTACTTC
>16|TRBJ2-6|TRBV5-1|-|-
CASSRSQGGGANVLTF
TGCGCCAGCAGCAGATCACAGGGCGGTGGGGCCAACGTCCTGACTTTC
>13|TRBJ1-2|TRBV12-3/TRBV12-4|TRBD1|few
CASTINRGPSYTF
TGTGCCAGCACGATAAACAGGGGCCCGAGCTACACCTTC
>14|TRBJ1-2|TRBV4-3|TRBD1|many
CASSQGGGLYGYTF
TGCGCCAGCAGCCAAGGAGGGGGCCTCTATGGCTACACCTTC
>15|TRBJ2-5|TRBV7-3|-|few
CASSLNGMGQETQYF
TGTGCCAGCAGCTTAAACGGGATGGGGCAAGAGACCCAGTACTTC
>14|TRBJ1-2|TRBV12-3/TRBV12-4|-|few
CASVPSGGINGYTF
TGTGCCAGCGTTCCGTCCGGTGGCATTAATGGCTACACCTTC
>14|TRBJ1-4|TRBV5-1|TRBD1|few
CASSSGTGDEKLFF
TGCGCCAGCAGCTCTGGGACAGGGGATGAAAAACTGTTTTTT
>15|TRBJ1-2|TRBV5-1|-|-
CASSLETGWDYGYTF
TGCGCCAGCAGCTTGGAGACAGGATGGGATTATGGCTACACCTTC
>12|TRBJ2-5|TRBV12-3/TRBV12-4|-|-
CASLKETETQYF
TGTGCCAGCCTGAAGGAGACAGAGACCCAGTACTTC
>15|TRBJ2-5|TRBV5-1|-|-
CASSRQFASQETQYF
TGCGCCAGCAGTCGACAGTTTGCGTCCCAAGAGACCCAGTACTTC
>16|TRBJ2-3|TRBV6-5|TRBD2|-
CASSFTSGGTTDTQYF
TGTGCCAGCAGTTTCACTAGCGGGGGTACGACAGATACGCAGTATTTT
>14|TRBJ2-3|TRBV5-1|-|-
CASSVGTTQDTQYF
TGCGCCAGCAGCGTCGGGACAACTCAGGATACGCAGTATTTT
>15|TRBJ2-3|TRBV7-2|-|many
CASRGWGRGTDTQYF
TGTGCCAGCAGGGGGTGGGGCAGGGGAACAGATACGCAGTATTTT
>14|TRBJ2-3|TRBV7-9|TRBD1|-
CASSLIQGPDTQYF
TGTGCCAGCAGCTTGATACAGGGGCCAGATACGCAGTATTTT
>13|TRBJ1-1|TRBV7-2|-|few
CASGAGGNTEAFF
TGTGCCAGCGGAGCGGGAGGGAACACTGAAGCTTTCTTT
>15|TRBJ1-2|TRBV6-5|-|-
CASSYSAGHPYGYTF
TGTGCCAGCAGTTACTCGGCCGGACATCCCTATGGCTACACCTTC
>15|TRBJ2-3|TRBV20-1|TRBD2|few
CSAPNGGEATDTQYF
TGCAGTGCTCCCAACGGGGGGGAGGCCACAGATACGCAGTATTTT
>15|TRBJ2-7|TRBV12-3/TRBV12-4|TRBD1|-
CASSFGTGPSYEQYF
TGTGCCAGCAGTTTCGGGACAGGACCCTCCTACGAGCAGTACTTC
>17|TRBJ2-1|TRBV5-4|TRBD1|-
CASMPTFGDSSYNEQFF
TGTGCCAGCATGCCTACTTTTGGGGACAGCTCCTACAATGAGCAGTTCTTC
>12|TRBJ2-4|TRBV20-1|TRBD2|-
CSASGGADIQYF
TGCAGTGCTAGCGGGGGGGCTGACATTCAGTACTTC
>16|TRBJ2-1|TRBV20-1|TRBD2|few
CSAREISGGAYNEQFF
TGCAGTGCTAGGGAAATTAGCGGGGGGGCCTACAATGAGCAGTTCTTC
>15|TRBJ1-2|TRBV6-5|-|few
CASSADGVGGLGYTF
TGTGCCAGCAGTGCCGACGGAGTCGGAGGCCTGGGCTACACCTTC
>13|TRBJ2-1|TRBV5-1|-|-
CASRIGASREQFF
TGCGCCAGCAGGATCGGAGCGAGTCGTGAGCAGTTCTTC
>14|TRBJ1-1|TRBV18|-|few
CASSDSTMNTEAFF
TGTGCCAGCTCAGACAGTACTATGAACACTGAAGCTTTCTTT
>15|TRBJ2-5|TRBV5-1|TRBD2|few
CASSLQGTSVETQYF
TGCGCCAGCAGCTTGCAGGGGACTAGCGTCGAGACCCAGTACTTC
>14|TRBJ2-5|TRBV2|-|-
CASIGNTLGETQYF
TGTGCCAGCATCGGGAACACCCTGGGAGAGACCCAGTACTTC
>17|TRBJ1-5|TRBV11-3|-|-
CASSVLGATQGNQPQHF
TGTGCCAGCAGCGTCCTAGGGGCAACACAGGGCAATCAGCCCCAGCATTTT
>13|TRBJ2-3|TRBV20-1|-|-
CSAISTATDTQYF
TGCAGTGCTATCTCGACAGCCACAGATACGCAGTATTTT
>16|TRBJ2-5|TRBV7-2|-|few
CASSRTSHGGGETQYF
TGTGCCAGCAGCAGGACTTCCCACGGGGGCGGAGAGACCCAGTACTTC
>16|TRBJ2-7|TRBV3-1|-|few
CASSPYTGTVSYEQYF
TGTGCCAGCAGCCCTTATACCGGGACGGTCTCCTACGAGCAGTACTTC
>17|TRBJ2-6|TRBV18|TRBD1|-
CASSRTGAAEGANVLTF
TGTGCCAGCTCACGAACAGGGGCCGCTGAGGGGGCCAACGTCCTGACTTTC
>16|TRBJ2-1|TRBV4-2|TRBD2|few
CASSRTGGAEYNEQFF
TGTGCCAGCAGCCGGACCGGGGGGGCCGAGTACAATGAGCAGTTCTTC
>15|TRBJ1-6|TRBV4-2|-|many
CASSQGSLRATGLQF
TGTGCCAGCAGCCAAGGGAGCCTGAGGGCCACGGGTCTGCAATTT
>17|TRBJ2-4|TRBV4-3|TRBD1|-
CASSQDSVRGSKNIQYF
TGCGCCAGCAGCCAAGATTCAGTCAGGGGGTCCAAAAACATTCAGTACTTC